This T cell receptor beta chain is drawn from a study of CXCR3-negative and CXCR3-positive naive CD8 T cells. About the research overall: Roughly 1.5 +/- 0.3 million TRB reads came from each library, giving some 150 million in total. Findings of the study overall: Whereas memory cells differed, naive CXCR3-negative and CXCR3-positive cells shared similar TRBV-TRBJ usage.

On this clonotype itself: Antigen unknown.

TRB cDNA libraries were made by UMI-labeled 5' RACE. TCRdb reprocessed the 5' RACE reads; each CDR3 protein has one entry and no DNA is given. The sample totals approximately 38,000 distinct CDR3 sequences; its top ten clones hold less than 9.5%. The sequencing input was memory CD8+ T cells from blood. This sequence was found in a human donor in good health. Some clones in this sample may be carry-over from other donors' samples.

The CDR3 protein is CASSLDDGDIYEKLFF. The chain employs TRBV5-1 and TRBJ1-4; TCRdb's assignment of TRBD1 cannot be checked, as there is no DNA. This CDR3 has 16 amino acids. Germline V gene data show CDR1 as SGHRS and CDR2 as YFSETQ.